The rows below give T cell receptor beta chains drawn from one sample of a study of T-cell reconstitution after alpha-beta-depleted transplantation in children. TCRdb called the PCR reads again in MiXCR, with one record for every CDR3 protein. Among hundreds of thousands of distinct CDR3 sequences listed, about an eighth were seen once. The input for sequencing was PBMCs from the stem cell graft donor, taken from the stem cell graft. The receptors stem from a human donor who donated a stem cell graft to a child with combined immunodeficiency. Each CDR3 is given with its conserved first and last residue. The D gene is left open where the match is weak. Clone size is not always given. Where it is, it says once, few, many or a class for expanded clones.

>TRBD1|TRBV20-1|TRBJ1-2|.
CSADRTGGGYTF
TGCAGTGCCGATCGGACAGGGGGTGGCTACACCTTC
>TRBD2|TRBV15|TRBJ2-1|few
CATSRDTSGSYNEQFF
TGTGCCACCAGCAGAGATACTAGCGGCTCCTACAATGAGCAGTTCTTC
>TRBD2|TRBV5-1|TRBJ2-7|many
CASSSTSGGRTYEQYF
TGCGCCAGCAGCTCTACTAGCGGGGGCCGGACCTACGAGCAGTACTTC
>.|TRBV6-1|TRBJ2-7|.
CASSFLPISQGPYEQYF
TGTGCCAGCTCTTTCTTACCAATATCGCAGGGTCCCTACGAGCAGTACTTC
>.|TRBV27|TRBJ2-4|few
CASSLDYLAKNIQYF
TGTGCCAGCAGTTTGGACTATCTAGCCAAAAACATTCAGTACTTC
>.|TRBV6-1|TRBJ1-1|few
CASTLKGLGLGVEAFF
TGTGCCAGCACCCTGAAGGGGTTAGGTCTAGGGGTTGAAGCTTTCTTT
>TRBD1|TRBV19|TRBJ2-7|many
CATSRGQEPYEQYF
TGTGCCACTTCACGGGGACAGGAACCCTACGAGCAGTACTTC
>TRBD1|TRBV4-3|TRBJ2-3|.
CASSPRQGVTDTQYF
TGCGCCAGCAGCCCCAGACAGGGGGTGACAGATACGCAGTATTTT
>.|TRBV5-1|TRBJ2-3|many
CASSLAIGSASTQYF
TGCGCCAGCAGCTTGGCCATCGGGAGCGCAAGTACGCAGTATTTT
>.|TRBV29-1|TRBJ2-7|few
CSVVTGEGYEQYF
TGCAGCGTCGTGACAGGGGAGGGGTACGAGCAGTACTTC
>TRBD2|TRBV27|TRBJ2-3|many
CASSLIAGGPSADTQYF
TGTGCCAGCAGTTTAATAGCGGGAGGGCCATCGGCAGATACGCAGTATTTT
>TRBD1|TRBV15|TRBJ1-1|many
CATGDRVMNTEAFF
TGTGCCACCGGAGACAGGGTGATGAACACTGAAGCTTTCTTT
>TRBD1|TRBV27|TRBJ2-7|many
CASSLAPGQGIGEQYF
TGTGCCAGCAGTTTAGCTCCCGGACAGGGGATTGGGGAGCAGTACTTC
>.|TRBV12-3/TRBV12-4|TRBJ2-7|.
CASRVSGDEQYF
TGTGCCTCCCGGGTTTCAGGAGACGAGCAGTACTTC
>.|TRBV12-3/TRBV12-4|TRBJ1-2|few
CASTTEIESYGYTF
TGTGCCAGCACGACAGAGATCGAGAGCTATGGCTACACCTTC
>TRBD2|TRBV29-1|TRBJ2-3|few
CSVEDVSGRAPDTQYF
TGCAGCGTTGAAGATGTTAGCGGGAGGGCCCCAGATACGCAGTATTTT
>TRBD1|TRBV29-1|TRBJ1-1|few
CSVEPRDSDTEAFF
TGCAGCGTTGAACCTCGGGACAGCGACACTGAAGCTTTCTTT
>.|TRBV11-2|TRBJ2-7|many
CASSLVSGPPVLYEQYF
TGTGCCAGCAGCTTAGTTTCCGGGCCGCCGGTTCTCTACGAGCAGTACTTC
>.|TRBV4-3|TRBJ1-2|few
CASSQVVSYGYTF
TGCGCCAGCAGCCAAGTAGTGTCCTATGGCTACACCTTC
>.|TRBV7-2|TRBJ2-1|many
CASSTTYNEQFF
TGTGCCAGCAGCACGACCTACAATGAGCAGTTCTTC
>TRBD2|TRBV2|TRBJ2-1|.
CASEGTSGHNEQFF
TGTGCCAGCGAGGGGACTAGCGGGCACAATGAGCAGTTCTTC
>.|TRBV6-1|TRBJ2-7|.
CASSEVAGWDEQYF
TGTGCCAGCAGTGAAGTAGCAGGGTGGGACGAGCAGTACTTC
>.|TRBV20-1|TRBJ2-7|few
CSVTGSGRYEQYF
TGCAGTGTAACGGGTAGCGGACGCTACGAGCAGTACTTC
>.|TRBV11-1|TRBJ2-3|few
CASSSNLGLPRTDTQYF
TGTGCCAGCAGCTCCAACCTGGGACTCCCTCGCACAGATACGCAGTATTTT
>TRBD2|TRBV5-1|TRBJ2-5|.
CASRGLAVETQYF
TGCGCCAGCAGGGGACTAGCGGTCGAAACCCAGTACTTC
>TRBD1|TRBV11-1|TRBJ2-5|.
CASSSDRGAQETQYF
TGTGCCAGCAGCAGTGACAGGGGGGCTCAAGAGACCCAGTACTTC
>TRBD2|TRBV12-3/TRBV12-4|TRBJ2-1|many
CASKQFSGGAPYNEQFF
TGTGCCAGCAAACAATTTAGCGGGGGGGCCCCCTACAATGAGCAGTTCTTC
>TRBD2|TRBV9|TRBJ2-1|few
CASSVGLAGGYYNEQFF
TGTGCCAGCAGCGTAGGACTAGCGGGGGGATACTACAATGAGCAGTTCTTC
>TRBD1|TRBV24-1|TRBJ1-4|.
CATSDGGQGGNEKLFF
TGTGCCACCAGTGACGGCGGACAGGGCGGTAATGAAAAACTGTTTTTT
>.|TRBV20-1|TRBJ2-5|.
CSARELITVETQYF
TGCAGTGCTAGAGAGTTGATAACAGTAGAGACCCAGTACTTC
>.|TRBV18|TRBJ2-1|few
CASSPRVEGYNEQFF
TGTGCCAGCTCACCACGCGTCGAGGGCTACAATGAGCAGTTCTTC
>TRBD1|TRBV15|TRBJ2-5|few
CATSRGQGGMEETQYF
TGTGCCACCAGCAGAGGACAGGGGGGGATGGAAGAGACCCAGTACTTC
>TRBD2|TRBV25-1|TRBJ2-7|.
CASSESGLAIHEQYF
TGTGCCAGCAGTGAATCGGGACTAGCAATCCACGAGCAGTACTTC
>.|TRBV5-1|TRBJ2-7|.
CASSLQTGLSSYEQYF
TGCGCCAGCAGCCTTCAGACCGGCTTAAGCTCCTACGAGCAGTACTTC
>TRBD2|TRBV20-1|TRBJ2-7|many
CSAREPTSGNEQYF
TGCAGTGCTAGAGAGCCGACTAGCGGGAACGAGCAGTACTTC
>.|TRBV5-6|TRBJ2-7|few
CASSLETAYEQYF
TGTGCCAGCAGCTTAGAGACGGCCTACGAGCAGTACTTC
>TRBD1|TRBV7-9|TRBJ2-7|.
CASSLGPGQKDEQYF
TGTGCCAGCAGCTTGGGGCCGGGACAGAAGGACGAGCAGTACTTC
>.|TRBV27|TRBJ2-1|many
CASSGTYNNEQFF
TGTGCCAGCAGCGGGACGTACAACAATGAGCAGTTCTTC
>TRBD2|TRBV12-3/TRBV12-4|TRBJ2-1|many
CASSGLAGLHEQFF
TGTGCCAGCAGTGGACTAGCGGGATTGCATGAGCAGTTCTTC
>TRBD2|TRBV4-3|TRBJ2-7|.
CASSHTTSGTYEQYF
TGCGCCAGCAGCCATACTACTAGCGGGACCTACGAGCAGTACTTC
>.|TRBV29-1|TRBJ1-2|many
CSVEEGGRGNYGYTF
TGCAGCGTTGAAGAGGGAGGCAGAGGGAACTATGGCTACACCTTC
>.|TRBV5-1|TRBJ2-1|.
CASSLEGRDNEQFF
TGCGCCAGCAGCTTGGAAGGCAGAGACAATGAGCAGTTCTTC
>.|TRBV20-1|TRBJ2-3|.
CSAWAEATDTQYF
TGCAGTGCTTGGGCGGAAGCTACAGATACGCAGTATTTT
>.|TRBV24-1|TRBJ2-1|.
CATSRESSYNEQFF
TGTGCCACCAGTAGGGAGAGCTCCTACAATGAGCAGTTCTTC
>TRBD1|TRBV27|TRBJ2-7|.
CASSTLGQGFYEQYF
TGTGCCAGCAGTACGCTCGGACAGGGGTTTTACGAGCAGTACTTC
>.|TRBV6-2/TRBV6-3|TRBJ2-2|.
CASSYSWSPNTGELFF
TGTGCCAGCAGTTACTCATGGTCCCCGAACACCGGGGAGCTGTTTTTT
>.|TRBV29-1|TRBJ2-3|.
CSAATSDTQYF
TGCAGCGCCGCGACTAGTGATACGCAGTATTTT
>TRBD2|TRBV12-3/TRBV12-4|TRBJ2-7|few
CASSLMNSGEDYEQYF
TGTGCCAGCAGTTTAATGAACAGCGGGGAGGACTACGAGCAGTACTTC
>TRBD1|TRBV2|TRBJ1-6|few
CASSEDRDSSPLHF
TGTGCCAGCAGTGAAGACAGGGACAGTTCACCCCTCCACTTT
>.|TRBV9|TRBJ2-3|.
CASSPPSGTDTQYF
TGTGCCAGCAGCCCCCCCAGCGGCACAGATACGCAGTATTTT
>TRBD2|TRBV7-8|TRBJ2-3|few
CASSLVRGVVTDTQYF
TGTGCCAGCAGCTTAGTACGGGGGGTTGTCACAGATACGCAGTATTTT
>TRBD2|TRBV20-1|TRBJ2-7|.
CSARVTQPGLVSEQYF
TGCAGTGCTAGAGTTACCCAGCCGGGACTAGTATCCGAGCAGTACTTC
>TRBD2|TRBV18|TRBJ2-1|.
CASHTLAGGNEQFF
TGTGCCAGCCATACCCTAGCGGGGGGTAATGAGCAGTTCTTC
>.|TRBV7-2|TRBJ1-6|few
CASSFGAYSYNSPLHF
TGTGCCAGCAGCTTTGGGGCGTATTCCTATAATTCACCCCTCCACTTT
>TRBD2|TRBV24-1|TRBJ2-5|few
CATSDFSGGHQETQYF
TGTGCCACCAGTGATTTCAGCGGGGGCCATCAAGAGACCCAGTACTTC
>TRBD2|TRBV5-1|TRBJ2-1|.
CASSFRRLAGGPDEQFF
TGCGCCAGCAGCTTCCGACGACTAGCGGGAGGGCCCGATGAGCAGTTCTTC
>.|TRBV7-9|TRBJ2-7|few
CASSRLEYEQYF
TGTGCCAGCAGCCGACTAGAGTACGAGCAGTACTTC
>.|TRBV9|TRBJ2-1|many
CASSADGETYNEQFF
TGTGCCAGCAGCGCGGACGGGGAGACCTACAATGAGCAGTTCTTC
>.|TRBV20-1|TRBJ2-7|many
CSARAPGTYEQYF
TGCAGTGCTAGAGCACCGGGTACCTACGAGCAGTACTTC